This T cell receptor (beta chain) is from a study of cytomegalovirus exposure and HLA in healthy donors. Study-wide findings and caveats: Trimming of TCR beta V- and J-genes showed a link, identified in a later analysis, to a missense DCLRE1C variant. DRB1 showed the most TCR associations and HLA-C the fewest in a later analysis, as rates varied by HLA locus.

PCR employed 60 Vbeta and 13 Jbeta primers. Repertoires were generated with immunoSEQ multiplex PCR, while TCRdb's copy carries only in-frame clones and drops some. The profile shows around 65,000 clones, about four fifths of them singletons. The germline CDR1 and CDR2 sequences are MNHEY and SVGAGI. The CDR3 is made up of 12 amino acids. Trimming shortened V by 6 bases and J by 3 bases, and 9 bases separated the two germline ends. As concerns this clone: What it binds is not known.

The sequenced sample was PBMCs. The TCR was taken from a young woman in good health and CMV-seronegative. This chain uses TRBV6-5 with TRBJ2-7; maybe TRBD1 (6 bases). The CDR3: CASSPGVYEQYF. The CDR3 nucleotides read TGTGCCAGCAGCCCAGGGGTCTACGAGCAGTACTTC.